This T cell receptor beta chain was documented in a study of blood T cell repertoires in COVID-19. The CDR3 runs 16 residues. Germline V CDR1 and CDR2: SGHTA, FQGNSA. V was clipped by 5 bases and J by 5 bases, with 16 bases between them. Sequencing used immunoSEQ multiplex PCR; TCRdb keeps in-frame clones, though not all of them. The data contain a few hundred thousand clones, 85% of them singletons. The material sequenced was peripheral blood. The V call is TRBV7-2, the J call TRBJ1-6; perhaps TRBD1 as D (5 bases). The origin of this receptor is a young woman with acute or convalescent COVID-19. CDR3 in amino acids: CASSPLTVFDNSPLHF. CDR3 nucleotide sequence: TGTGCCAGCAGCCCCTTGACAGTCTTCGATAATTCACCCCTCCACTTT.